What follows are 28 T cell receptor beta chains derived from one specimen sequenced in a study of T cells in Graves' hyperthyroidism and ophthalmopathy. Template material for amplifying TCR beta CDR3 regions consisted of RNA transcripts. First-round RT-PCR targeting the TCR CDR3 was performed with the HTBI primer set. TCRdb independently ran MiXCR on the multiplex PCR reads; one entry per CDR3 protein. The data hold 700,000 to 950,000 distinct CDR3 sequences, with 30% to 40% observed a single time. The sample taken for sequencing was blood. These receptors were obtained from a middle-aged woman with Graves' hyperthyroidism.

The CDR3 sequence is CASSQEGPGMSSGNTIYF. Here the CDR3 DNA reads TGCGCCAGCAGCCAAGAAGGGCCAGGGATGTCATCTGGAAACACCATATATTTT. The chain recombines TRBV4-1 with TRBJ1-3; D is perhaps TRBD1 (5 bases). CDR1 and CDR2 (germline): MGHRA, YSYEKL. This CDR3 comprises 18 residues. The V end was cut by 0 bases, the J end by 1 base, with 16 bases between.

The genes are TRBV5-6 and TRBJ1-1, with unresolved D. The V gene's germline CDR1 is SGHDT and CDR2 YYEEEE. Trimming shortened V by 7 bases and J by 0 bases, and 28 bases separated the two germline ends. The CDR3 runs to 19 residues. The CDR3, as DNA: TGTGCCAGCCATTCACGGCCTAAACCCTCTAGAAAAATGAACACTGAAGCTTTCTTT. It is translated as CASHSRPKPSRKMNTEAFF.

Comment on this clonotype: A read error may account for a junction end that differs from germline. The rearrangement links TRBV5-1 to TRBJ1-1, with D tentatively TRBD1 (5 bases). Germline CDR1 and CDR2: SGHRS and YFSETQ. The CDR3 runs 15 residues. The CDR3 sequence is CASSPPTGGNTEAFF. The CDR3 DNA reads as TGTGCCAGCAGTCCCCCCACAGGAGGGAACACTGAAGCTTTCTTT.

The sample holds many counts of this clonotype. Written as DNA, the CDR3 is TGTGCCAGCAGTTTAACTGACGGGCAGCCCCAGCATTTT. Its translation: CASSLTDGQPQHF. The chain has TRBV12-3 or TRBV12-4 and TRBJ1-5; no reliable D call. Trimming stripped 2 bases from V and 7 bases from J, with 9 bases between. The CDR3 extends over 13 amino acids.

The J gene is TRBJ1-1, the V gene TRBV10-3; perhaps TRBD1 as D (5 bases). Per germline, CDR1 ENHRY and CDR2 SYGVKD. The CDR3 has 13 residues. Deletions cut 4 bases from V and 6 bases from J, with 12 bases between. The DNA of the CDR3 is TGTGCCATCAGTGGGACATTTTTCGCTGAAGCTTTCTTT. It is translated as CAISGTFFAEAFF.

This clonotype was detected only a few times. The J gene is TRBJ1-1, the V gene TRBV11-2, with D uncertain. Germline lookup yields CDR1 SGHAT and CDR2 FQNNGV. The CDR3 runs to 16 residues. V lost 3 bases, J lost 4 bases, and 18 bases lay in between. Here the CDR3 reads CASSFTGFGMSTEAFF. The CDR3, as DNA: TGTGCCAGCAGCTTCACTGGTTTCGGGATGAGCACTGAAGCTTTCTTT.

This clonotype was observed a handful of times. The J gene is TRBJ1-1, the V gene TRBV20-1; a possible D gene is TRBD1 (6 bases). The germline V and J ends were trimmed by 8 bases and 8 bases, with 15 bases remaining between them. Germline loops: CDR1 DFQATT, CDR2 SNEGSKA (reference sequence). There are 11 residues in the CDR3. The DNA of the CDR3 is TGCAGTACTACCCAGGGGCTCGAAGCTTTCTTT. It specifies CSTTQGLEAFF.

This clonotype was seen repeatedly, ten times or more. J is TRBJ1-6 and V is TRBV7-9; D is unclear. Trimming stripped 3 bases from V and 10 bases from J, with 13 bases between. CDR1 SEHNR and CDR2 FQNEAQ come from the germline V gene (reference sequence). The CDR3 is made up of 14 amino acids. The CDR3 DNA reads as TGTGCCAGCAGCTTCAGCAGGTCGGAATCACCCCTCCACTTT. This translates into CASSFSRSESPLHF.

This clonotype was found many times. The rearrangement links TRBV3-1 to TRBJ1-1; TRBD1 matches at 8 bases. The CDR3 has 14 amino acids. The germline CDR1 and CDR2 sequences are LGHDT and YNNKEL (reference sequence). V trimming: 10 bases; J trimming: 1 base; junction bases outside the gene matches: 8. DNA of the CDR3: TGTGCCACCGTAGGACAGGGAGGGAACACTGAAGCTTTCTTT. Translated: CATVGQGGNTEAFF.

This clonotype was seen more than once but under ten times. Here the CDR3 DNA reads TGTGCCAGCAGTCGTAGCGGGAGTCGCGACGAGCAGTACTTC. Protein: CASSRSGSRDEQYF. V is TRBV7-8 and J is TRBJ2-7; 9 bases line up with TRBD2. Unmatched junction bases numbered 8, after V lost 6 bases and J lost 5 bases. CDR3 length: 14 amino acids. Germline assignment: CDR1 SGHVS and CDR2 FQNEAQ.

In this sample, this clonotype turned up many times. This sequence joins TRBV7-2 and TRBJ2-7; a weak D match, TRBD1 (5 bases). CDR1 and CDR2 (germline): SGHTA, FQGNSA. The V gene lost 8 bases and the J gene lost 2 bases, with 19 bases spanning the gap. CDR3 length: 15 residues. The CDR3 nucleotides are TGTGCCAGCCGAACCGCTCTGGGGCTCGCCTACGAGCAGTACTTC. Translated, it gives CASRTALGLAYEQYF. Complete variable domain (other parts from reference TRBV7-2 and TRBJ2-7): GAGVSQSPSNKVTEKGKDVELRCDPISGHTALYWYRQSLGQGLEFLIYFQGNSAPDKSGLPSDRFSAERTGGSVSTLTIQRTQQEDSAVYLCASRTALGLAYEQYFGPGTRLTVT.

The CDR3: CASRETGLSYEQYF. In nucleotides, the CDR3 is TGTGCCAGCAGGGAGACAGGGCTCTCCTACGAGCAGTACTTC. The V and J genes are TRBV25-1 and TRBJ2-7; 7 bases are shared with TRBD1. Per germline, CDR1 MGHDK and CDR2 SYGVNS. V was clipped by 6 bases and J by 0 bases; unmatched bases: 5. The CDR3 extends over 14 amino acids.

This clonotype was recorded at least ten times. The chain carries TRBV10-3 and TRBJ2-7; no definite D call. Germline V gives CDR1 ENHRY, CDR2 SYGVKD. V lost 6 bases to trimming and J lost 0 bases, with 9 bases between them. The CDR3 sequence is 13 residues long. The CDR3 loop is CAIRIRGSYEQYF. The CDR3 region has the DNA TGTGCCATCAGAATTCGAGGCTCCTACGAGCAGTACTTC.

Notes on this clonotype: A much more abundant neighbour one base away suggests this may be a read error. The rearrangement joins TRBV5-1 to TRBJ2-5; 7 nucleotides match TRBD2. Per the germline V gene, CDR1 is SGHRS and CDR2 is YFSETQ. CDR3 size: 15 residues. The CDR3: CASSLGEGTKETQYF. The CDR3 DNA follows: TGTGCCAGCAGCTTAGGGGAAGGGACTAAGGAGACCCAGTACTTC.

V gene TRBV20-1 combines with J gene TRBJ1-1, with 7 bases lining up with TRBD1. Unmatched junction bases numbered 9, after V lost 0 bases and J lost 5 bases. Germline V gene lookup returns CDR1 DFQATT and CDR2 SNEGSKA (reference sequence). This CDR3 comprises 15 residues. The CDR3 is CSARDIGDRVTEAFF. DNA of the CDR3: TGCAGTGCTAGAGATATTGGCGACAGGGTTACTGAAGCTTTCTTT.

This chain connects TRBV29-1 to TRBJ1-2; TRBD1 is a possible D gene (5 bases). Trimming left V 7 bases short and J 4 bases short, with 25 bases between. The CDR3 consists of 16 residues. CDR1 is SQVTM, CDR2 ANQGSEA, per germline. In DNA, the CDR3 is TGCAGCGCCGAGGGAGGAACAGGACACTTCCTCTATGGCTACACCTTC. It encodes CSAEGGTGHFLYGYTF.

This clonotype came up a few times. The chain recombines TRBV10-2 with TRBJ2-3; no reliable D call. From germline, CDR1 is WSHSY and CDR2 SAAADI. Trimming cost V 0 bases and J 2 bases, with 6 bases left between them. The CDR3 totals 14 residues. CDR3 amino acids: CASSESSTTDTQYF. The CDR3 DNA sequence: TGCGCCAGCAGTGAGTCGTCTACCACAGATACGCAGTATTTT.

This clonotype has just a few counts. The rearrangement uses TRBV6-5 and TRBJ2-2; D perhaps matches TRBD1 (6 bases). Germline CDR1 MNHEY, CDR2 SVGAGI. Trimming took off 6 bases at V and 4 bases at J, with 15 bases between the two ends. The CDR3 covers 15 residues. CDR3 amino acids: CASRRYRVVTGELFF. CDR3 in DNA: TGTGCCAGCAGAAGATACAGGGTAGTCACCGGGGAGCTGTTTTTT.

This clonotype occurred a few times. The chain is built from TRBV6-2 or TRBV6-3 and TRBJ1-4; no reliable D call. The germline V gene has CDR1 MNHEY and CDR2 SVGEGT. CDR3 length equals 14 residues. Between the trimmed V and J ends, which lost 5 bases and 7 bases, there was a span of 14 bases. The chain's CDR3 is CASSQGRLGEKLFF. Written as DNA, the CDR3 is TGTGCCAGCAGTCAAGGGAGGTTGGGTGAAAAACTGTTTTTT.

J is TRBJ1-1 and V is TRBV9; D not resolved. Germline lookup yields CDR1 SGDLS and CDR2 YYNGEE. CDR3 length equals 14 residues. The V end was cut by 3 bases, the J end by 2 bases, with 11 bases between. CDR3 DNA sequence: TGTGCCAGCAGCGCCCCCACACCCAACACTGAAGCTTTCTTT. Translating gives CASSAPTPNTEAFF.

The chain combines TRBV7-9 with TRBJ2-2; D is undetermined. There are 13 residues in the CDR3. V was trimmed by 1 base and J by 7 bases, leaving 7 bases between them. Germline-derived CDR1 and CDR2 are SEHNR and FQNEAQ (reference sequence). CDR3 sequence reads: CASSLGQIGELFF. In nucleotides, the CDR3 is TGTGCCAGCAGCTTAGGCCAGATCGGGGAGCTGTTTTTT.

This chain uses TRBV11-3 with TRBJ2-6; D unclear. Deletions cut 7 bases from V and 0 bases from J, with 13 bases between. The CDR3 covers 16 residues. CDR1 SGHNT and CDR2 YENEEA come from the germline V gene. The CDR3 coding sequence is TGTGCCAGCACCCTGAGCCCGAGCTCTGGGGCCAACGTCCTGACTTTC. Protein: CASTLSPSSGANVLTF.

This clonotype was seen at least ten times. The J gene is TRBJ1-2, the V gene TRBV7-6; D uncertain. V lost 1 base to trimming and J lost 9 bases, with 21 bases between them. CDR1 SGHVS and CDR2 FNYEAQ come from the germline V gene. The length of the CDR3 is 16 residues. CDR3 DNA: TGTGCCAGCAGCTTAGAGGCCGGAGGTCCCTCGGGTAGCTACACCTTC. Its protein product is CASSLEAGGPSGSYTF.

J is TRBJ1-2 and V is TRBV5-1, with D maybe TRBD1 (6 bases). Germline V gene lookup returns CDR1 SGHRS and CDR2 YFSETQ. The CDR3 is 15 amino acids. V was trimmed by 0 bases and J by 0 bases, leaving 9 bases between them. DNA of the CDR3: TGCGCCAGCAGCTTGGGGGACACCGCTAACTATGGCTACACCTTC. Protein product: CASSLGDTANYGYTF.

The chain recombines TRBV4-3 with TRBJ2-7, with D perhaps TRBD1 (6 bases). The CDR3 is made up of 17 amino acids. CDR1 LGHNA and CDR2 YSLEER come from the germline V gene. V lost 0 bases, J lost 2 bases, and 17 bases lay in between. CDR3 protein: CASSQDYFRTDTYEQYF. In DNA, the CDR3 is TGCGCCAGCAGCCAAGATTATTTTAGGACAGATACCTACGAGCAGTACTTC.

This clonotype was seen many times. This chain joins TRBV29-1 and TRBJ2-7; D is ambiguous. CDR3 length equals 12 residues. V lost 1 base and J 2 bases, leaving 6 bases between the germline ends. Germline CDR1 is SQVTM and CDR2 is ANQGSEA. The CDR3 DNA sequence: TGCAGCGTTGAAGCAGGCGCCTACGAGCAGTACTTC. Amino acids: CSVEAGAYEQYF.

This clonotype occurred many times. CDR3 sequence reads: CSVPRKGGHYGYTF. The CDR3 bases are TGCAGCGTCCCCAGGAAAGGGGGTCACTATGGCTACACCTTC. The chain recombines TRBV29-1 with TRBJ1-2; the D gene is possibly TRBD1 (6 bases). This CDR3 comprises 14 residues. Between the trimmed V and J ends, which lost 6 bases and 3 bases, there was a span of 17 bases. The germline V gene encodes CDR1 SQVTM and CDR2 ANQGSEA.

This clonotype was detected ten times or more. The chain combines TRBV29-1 with TRBJ1-5, with a possible D match to TRBD1 (5 bases). The CDR3 is 15 residues long. Germline CDR1 is SQVTM and CDR2 is ANQGSEA. V was trimmed by 8 bases and J by 2 bases, leaving 19 bases between them. The CDR3 is CSPPKPGYGNQPQHF. For the CDR3, the DNA is TGCAGCCCTCCAAAGCCAGGGTATGGCAATCAGCCCCAGCATTTT.